The source of this T cell receptor beta chain is a study of regulatory T cells in long-lasting Graves disease. Sample time point: persistent/refractory GD, antithyroid drugs over 5 years with positive TRAb. The authors made the TCR library using RNA they extracted from PBMCs. This clonotype appeared a single time. CDR3-region Arm-PCR and iRepertoire HTBI primers produced the TCR beta libraries. From the multiplex PCR reads, TCRdb called clonotypes with MiXCR, one entry per CDR3 protein. Of about 290,000 distinct CDR3 sequences in the sample, roughly a fifth were seen once. The source is a female donor with Graves disease. Sample: peripheral blood mononuclear cells (PBMCs), taken when the disease was refractory, from a patient treated with antithyroid drugs.

CDR3 in DNA: TGTGCCAGCAGCTTAAAGCCCAGAAACACCATATATTTT. Translation gives CASSLKPRNTIYF. V is TRBV3-1 and J is TRBJ1-3; D gene uncertain. The germline V gene has CDR1 LGHDT and CDR2 YNNKEL (reference sequence). The CDR3 is 13 residues long. With 5 bases removed from V and 5 bases from J, the gap between germline ends came to 10 bases.